Listed below are T cell receptor beta chains from one sample, sequenced in a study of blood T cell repertoires in COVID-19. Clones were sequenced by immunoSEQ multiplex PCR, and TCRdb holds only the in-frame ones, with some missing. The sample holds hundreds of thousands of clones, 86% seen once. The specimen sequenced was PBMCs or T cells enriched from blood (not recorded which). The receptors stem from a woman between 45 and 65 years old who had recovered from COVID-19. Each CDR3 is given with its conserved first and last residue. Each record gives: V gene, clone size, CDR3 protein. A clone size is listed for some rows: how often the clone was seen (once, few, many), or a class if it is expanded.

v_gene: TRBV18; abundance: -; CDR3aa: CASSPHGLGGDEQYF
v_gene: TRBV24-1; abundance: -; CDR3aa: CATSDTGQGRWYGYTF
v_gene: TRBV5-6; abundance: few; CDR3aa: CASSLAGSSTDTQYF
v_gene: TRBV7-2; abundance: -; CDR3aa: CASSLLANTEAFF
v_gene: TRBV5-1; abundance: -; CDR3aa: CASSTGQGTNTEAFF
v_gene: TRBV5-1; abundance: -; CDR3aa: CASSSDRRANTGELFF
v_gene: TRBV24-1; abundance: -; CDR3aa: CATSDVAGPTETQYF
v_gene: TRBV4-3; abundance: -; CDR3aa: CASSRQGYTEAFF
v_gene: TRBV28; abundance: -; CDR3aa: CASSFSGLKQETQYF
v_gene: TRBV7-9; abundance: -; CDR3aa: CASSPIRTTNSPLHF
v_gene: TRBV28; abundance: once; CDR3aa: CASRPGHTAYEQYF
v_gene: TRBV5-1; abundance: -; CDR3aa: CASRVTGSSYNEQFF
v_gene: TRBV2; abundance: -; CDR3aa: CASSSPTVPQHF
v_gene: TRBV28; abundance: few; CDR3aa: CASRPRTGGEQPQHF
v_gene: TRBV9; abundance: -; CDR3aa: CASSINSGNTIYF
v_gene: TRBV6-5; abundance: -; CDR3aa: CASRGQGLRDEQFF
v_gene: TRBV30; abundance: -; CDR3aa: CAFIPVLTYEQYF
v_gene: TRBV10-3; abundance: -; CDR3aa: CAISRDSTEAFF
v_gene: TRBV15; abundance: -; CDR3aa: CATSKDSHTGELFF
v_gene: TRBV27; abundance: -; CDR3aa: CASSATSGGLETQYF
v_gene: TRBV2; abundance: -; CDR3aa: CASRTGFGNQPQHF
v_gene: TRBV5-1; abundance: -; CDR3aa: CASSKFSEETQYF
v_gene: TRBV7-9; abundance: -; CDR3aa: CASSPPGQGFTEAFF
v_gene: TRBV12-3/TRBV12-4; abundance: few; CDR3aa: CASSFGDTEAFF
v_gene: TRBV4-3; abundance: -; CDR3aa: CASSREGTSRNTEAFF
v_gene: TRBV7-5; abundance: -; CDR3aa: CARSSGQDGSSYEQYF
v_gene: TRBV14; abundance: few; CDR3aa: CASSPGTSGVNEQFF
v_gene: TRBV19; abundance: -; CDR3aa: CASLQGGRAFF
v_gene: TRBV4-3; abundance: -; CDR3aa: CASSPRTGGYEQYF
v_gene: TRBV29-1; abundance: -; CDR3aa: CSVEDRSTGELFF
v_gene: TRBV21-1; abundance: -; CDR3aa: CASSKKTLFVLGGDEQYF
v_gene: TRBV29-1; abundance: once; CDR3aa: CSANRGFTGELFF
v_gene: TRBV30; abundance: few; CDR3aa: CAWSRTSGRYFF
v_gene: TRBV19; abundance: -; CDR3aa: CASTPYSNQPQHF
v_gene: TRBV4-3; abundance: -; CDR3aa: CASSQAADTQYF
v_gene: TRBV7-9; abundance: many; CDR3aa: CASSLVLTGGSYEQYF
v_gene: TRBV27; abundance: -; CDR3aa: CASSSINTGELFF
v_gene: TRBV5-1; abundance: -; CDR3aa: CASSPSGGYEQYF
v_gene: TRBV5-1; abundance: -; CDR3aa: CASSLDPNRGTNYGYTF
v_gene: TRBV11-3; abundance: -; CDR3aa: CASSSTGRGNTIYF
v_gene: TRBV3-1/TRBV3-2; abundance: once; CDR3aa: CASSRLAGGPTYEQYF
v_gene: TRBV15; abundance: -; CDR3aa: CATSRVWASGNTIYF
v_gene: TRBV30; abundance: -; CDR3aa: CAWSVRASGVQPYEQYF
v_gene: TRBV7-9; abundance: -; CDR3aa: CASSLPGLAEYNEQFF
v_gene: TRBV27; abundance: -; CDR3aa: CASRGVATVTEAFF
v_gene: TRBV27; abundance: -; CDR3aa: CASSFRDSNQPQHF